The subject of this entry is one TCR beta chain. It has no known antigen specificity. No base quality values were provided; no much bigger clone lies one nucleotide off. These data are taken from a study of cytomegalovirus exposure and HLA in healthy donors listed by TCRdb under 2017. For the wider study: According to an earlier analysis of 587 of the donors, 200 million or so T cells yielded 100 million or so unique TCR beta sequences and about 300 Gb of sequence data. Roughly five DR-DQ haplotypes were handled as single units for association and clustering, since linkage in the cohort was strong. Typing coverage differed by locus: A, B, C, DRB1 and DQB1 were typed in roughly 620-630 donors, DQA1 in 522, DPA1 in roughly 590, and DPB1 in roughly 450. Rather than using new phenotypic data, the later analysis identified candidate immune exposures from TCR beta sequences and from how often those sequences occurred across donors. All discovery cohort repertoires had been generated on a single sequencing platform. To predict cytomegalovirus infection status, the study combined high-throughput TCR immunosequencing, statistical association of individual TCRs with disease status, and machine learning. To decide whether each TCR beta V gene segment behaved as functional or pseudogenic, an earlier analysis of several hundred of the donors relied on high-throughput TCR beta sequencing. The aim of the study was to test whether cataloging public T cell receptors could identify signatures of past pathogen exposure. In a later analysis, previously published TCR beta repertoires from more than 500 donors were re-analyzed and high-resolution HLA genotyping was added so that TCR occurrence patterns could be studied. The T cell repertoires of several hundred subjects were profiled by immunosequencing and related to cytomegalovirus serostatus. The genetic ancestry cluster associated with self-reported Caucasian donors included around 76% of the roughly 400 genotyped donors. Donor age, sex, ethnicity and CMV serostatus were collected together with the repertoire data. Among some 410 genotyped donors of the cohort, an average of 235,054 unique TCR beta nucleotide sequences were sequenced per donor, roughly a sixth of them non-productive. In a later genetic analysis, genome-wide SNP genotypes for about three fifths of the roughly 670 donors were used, and that subset was treated as a discovery cohort. Besides the first cohort of more than 650 subjects, a separate validation cohort made up of some 110 different subjects was used. HLA typing included class I and class II loci at four-digit resolution. Roughly 300 gigabases of sequencing data and approximately 80 million unique TCR sequences were included in an early release covering about 700 HLA-typed donors.

Measured from the cysteine to the phenylalanine, the CDR3 is 13 residues long. This entry keeps only the CDR3 DNA: 39 bases, framed from base 1. CDR1 and CDR2, per the germline V gene, are MNHEY and SVGAGI. V and J lose 6 bases and 4 bases, and a span of 12 bases separates them. The investigation overall reported the following: In vitro tests confirmed that a few of the cytomegalovirus-associated TCR beta chains recognize cytomegalovirus antigens. A further reported finding was that TCR beta sequences accurately predicted the HLA-A and HLA-B alleles for most subjects in the first cohort. In this cohort, only TCR beta chains were sequenced, and detectable features were limited by the absence of alpha or paired-chain data. CMV serostatus was the only immune exposure information available for the cohort. At a false discovery rate of 0.05, a later analysis linked some 18,000 TCR beta sequences to specific HLA alleles. According to a later analysis, most CMV-associated TCR beta chains appeared to be HLA-restricted, and the HLA associations seemed to be driven largely by CMV exposure. Some IMGT-functional V segments, including TRBV6-2 and TRBV6-3, could not be distinguished by the 87-base-pair reads and were therefore excluded. Because counts were too low, about 15 rarely observed V segments, including chromosome 9 orphons, were left out of the earlier analysis of several hundred of the donors. A later genetic analysis associated a missense DCLRE1C variant with V-gene and J-gene trimming of TCR beta chains, and an independent cohort replicated the association. According to the authors, the approach could potentially be generalized to other disease states and immunological phenotypes. When HLA alleles, especially DR and DQ, strongly co-occurred, TCR associations were difficult to assign to individual alleles. Presence/absence analyses assumed roughly uniform sequencing depth across donors, an assumption that may not hold. Most TCR sequences were seen in very few donors, while some public TCRs were found in many individuals. According to a later genetic analysis, donors in an Asian-associated ancestry cluster had fewer N-insertions in productive TCRs than the roughly 660-donor mean. The study gave a list of about 160 TCR beta chains associated with cytomegalovirus. Because HLA typing was missing for some donors at each locus, association tests included only the typed subset. A later analysis found that TCR association rates varied across HLA loci, with DRB1 alleles showing the most associated TCRs and HLA-C alleles the fewest. Correlated functional status among segregating V segments might reflect linkage disequilibrium, but an unknown experimental factor could not be ruled out. Compared with equally common non-associated chains, HLA-associated TCR beta chains in a later analysis were more clonally expanded and had lower generation probabilities. The classifier was reported to diagnose cytomegalovirus status with high specificity and sensitivity in both the original cohort and the validation cohort. A group of highly shared sequence variants was considered likely to be a technical artifact of the sequencing pipeline. In an earlier analysis of a few hundred of the donors, most TCR beta V segments were observed in productive rearrangements about 87% or about 30% of the time, broadly matching IMGT annotations. According to a later analysis, parvovirus B19, influenza, CMV and Epstein-Barr virus appeared linked to several top co-occurrence clusters.

In total, 630 or so healthy bone marrow donors made up the cohort. At the time of sampling, all cohort members were nominally healthy, though unrecorded immune exposures were likely present. The donor tested CMV seronegative and was one of the 352 seronegative cohort members. A peripheral blood sample was collected from each donor, and TCR beta sequencing was performed on peripheral blood mononuclear cells. Genomic DNA was extracted from the blood cell samples with the Qiagen DNeasy Blood Extraction Kit. The library was obtained by the immunoSEQ multiplex PCR assay. A mixture of 60 forward primers for TCR Vbeta segments and 13 reverse primers for TCR Jbeta segments was used in the multiplex PCR. The CDR3 region of rearranged TCR beta genes was amplified from genomic DNA by a multiplex PCR assay. Amplified TCR beta libraries were sequenced as 87-base-pair reads on the Illumina HiSeq System. The study's own analysis went as follows. In a later analysis, around 80 million unique TCR beta chains were counted across the 650 to 750 repertoires, and around 11 million of these chains were shared by at least two donors. A nearest-neighbor algorithm error-corrected the raw reads and collapsed the reads into unique sequences, merging closely related sequences to remove PCR and sequencing errors. V, D and J gene segments were assigned by aligning CDR3 sequences to IMGT reference sequences. For a sequence to be retained, at least a six-nucleotide match to both a V gene segment and a J gene segment was required. Rearrangements were classified as productive when the CDR3 lacked stop codons and remained in frame with V and J, and all other rearrangements were classified as non-productive. CDR3 was defined by IMGT convention, running from the second conserved V-encoded cysteine to the conserved J-encoded phenylalanine. Sequences without an unambiguous match to a single V gene segment were excluded from the earlier analysis of approximately 600 of the donors. An earlier analysis of almost 600 of the donors classified V segments as functional when productive rearrangements were above 56.7% and as segregating when the standard deviation between donors was above 5%. A statistical classification framework was built for diagnosing cytomegalovirus status from the catalog of TCR beta chain sequences. In a later analysis, TCR nucleotide sequences were compared against IMGT/GENE-DB human TR gene sequences so that V and J genes could be assigned. A later analysis assigned CDR3 sequences and most-parsimonious VDJ recombination scenarios with the TCRdist pipeline. In a later analysis, each TCR beta chain was defined by its CDR3 amino acid sequence together with its V-gene family, and reads lacking a unique V-gene family were excluded. In a later analysis, 550 to 650 highly shared, low-generation-probability nucleotide sequences were removed to address suspected cross-contamination and a sequencing artifact. In a later analysis, a clonal expansion index was calculated for each public chain from normalized within-repertoire ranks of inferred template counts. In a later analysis, generation probabilities were computed using a VDJ recombination model fitted to out-of-frame rearrangements, and the results were checked against IGoR. A later analysis scored TCR-TCR, TCR-HLA and TCR-CMV co-occurrence with hypergeometric tests, applying a repertoire-size bias correction to TCR pairs. A later analysis estimated false discovery rates by permuting HLA or CMV assignments 20 times. A later analysis grouped co-occurring TCRs with DBSCAN, adding TCRdist sequence similarity when clustering within HLA-allele-positive subsets. Repertoires with fewer than 30,000 or more than 120,000 public chains, plus five repertoires with anomalous nucleotide sharing, were excluded from co-occurrence clustering. Entries here come from immuneACCESS through TCRdb and include only in-frame sequences with V and J called. Some clones fail to appear in such tables; in the studies checked, an unresolved V gene covers under half of the shortfall, and the cause of the remainder is unknown. V and J calls and clone size are given by that table; D and trimming were obtained from the DNA. The sample table records about 150,000 clones; around 67% of these occur just once. Clones ranked in the top ten supply approximately 1.6% of the sample.

The sample consisted of PBMCs. The receptor was isolated from a young woman in good health and CMV-seronegative. The rearrangement joined TRBV6-5 to TRBJ1-2; matching of 5 bases hints at TRBD1 as the D gene. For the CDR3, the sequence is CASRGRQTYGYTF. DNA sequence: TGTGCCAGCAGGGGGCGTCAAACCTATGGCTACACCTTC.